Reported below is one TCR beta chain. Its antigen is still unknown. No qualities accompany the bases; no much larger clone lies one base away. TCRbeta CDR3 regions were amplified from genomic DNA by means of the immunoSEQ Assay, a bias-controlled multiplex PCR. For the original study's pipeline: Nucleated cell counts per sample were estimated from amplification of reference gene primers within the assay. Sequence reads were collapsed and filtered to measure the absolute abundance of every unique TCRbeta CDR3 rearrangement. For each sample, productive Simpson clonality was calculated as the square root of Simpson's diversity index across productive rearrangements. The table was pulled from immuneACCESS by TCRdb, which kept in-frame rearrangements only. Such tables lose some clones; where checked, under half of the loss comes from unresolved V genes, and the rest has no known cause. The V and J calls and clone size were taken over from that table, and D and trimming were inferred from the DNA. The sample data list 200,000 to 250,000 clones, and over 80% of these were observed just once. Together, the top ten hold approximately 5.3% of the sample.

The CDR3 spans 15 residues, from the cysteine through the phenylalanine. Just the 45-base CDR3 DNA is kept, in frame starting at base 1. Sequences MNHEY (CDR1) and SMNVEV (CDR2) are obtained from the germline V gene (reference sequence). Trimming removed 7 bases from V and 5 bases from J; the gene matches leave 13 bases unexplained. This sample was included in a study of blood T cell repertoires in COVID-19 (dated by TCRdb to between 2020 and 2021). Regarding the complete study: Collaborator samples came from the United States, Italy and Spain and covered acute and convalescent phases of COVID-19. The prospective study material was composed of cDNA or gDNA derived from T cells, B-cell-depleted T cells, or PBMCs. The dataset comprised deeply sampled blood TCRbeta repertoires from subjects exposed to, actively infected with, or recovered from COVID-19. The repertoires were made available in a free public database intended to serve as a resource for research on the immune response to SARS-CoV-2. The samples were drawn from two sources: the first 160 participants of the ongoing ImmuneRACE study, and over 1,000 subjects contributed by 6 global collaborators. A de-identified subject ID, COVID-19 status, age in years and sex were almost always included in the sample metadata. Where available, HLA class I and class II types were taken from metadata supplied by the sample provider and were not determined by assay-based typing.

The collaborating institutions used their own protocols to collect whole blood in K2EDTA tubes. For TCRbeta analysis, collaborators shipped samples as frozen whole blood, isolated PBMCs, or DNA extracted from either of those sample types. Study-wide conclusions, independent of this receptor: The quantity of clinical and demographic metadata differed by source and by participant and was supplied without curation.

Sequencing was done on a sample of peripheral blood. The clonotype was recovered from a human donor in a cohort sampled during active COVID-19. The rearrangement joined TRBV27 to TRBJ2-7, and 8 junctional nucleotides match TRBD2. The CDR3 here reads CASKILAVTGDEQYF. The DNA sequence is given as TGTGCCAGCAAAATACTAGCGGTCACGGGCGACGAGCAGTACTTC.